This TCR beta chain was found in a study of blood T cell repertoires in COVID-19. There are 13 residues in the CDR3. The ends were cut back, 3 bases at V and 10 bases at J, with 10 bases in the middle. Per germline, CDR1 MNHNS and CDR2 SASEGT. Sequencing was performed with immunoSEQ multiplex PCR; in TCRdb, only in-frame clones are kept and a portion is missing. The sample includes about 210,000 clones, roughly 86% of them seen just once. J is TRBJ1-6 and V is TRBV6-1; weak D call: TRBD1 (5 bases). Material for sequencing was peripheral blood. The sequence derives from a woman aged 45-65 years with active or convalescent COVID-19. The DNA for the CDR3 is TGTGCCAGCAGTGACCAGGGAGGGTCACCCCTCCACTTT. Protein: CASSDQGGSPLHF.